The following is a TCR beta chain sequence with its context. Its antigen is unknown. These data belong to a study of cytotoxic CD8 clonotypes in ibrutinib-treated CLL. The table came from immunoSEQ multiplex PCR; TCRdb's copy has only in-frame clones and leaves some out. The sample records more than 45,000 clones, approximately 82% being singletons. Overall study findings and caveats: Public clonotypes, rarely seen, contracted or held steady on treatment. Timing of sampling differed between sustained-remission and progressing patients.

Germline-derived CDR1 and CDR2 are MDHEN and SYDVKM. This CDR3 is 12 amino acids long. V shed 5 bases and J shed 4 bases, with 8 bases lying between them. This chain joins TRBV28 and TRBJ1-2; D may be TRBD1 (5 bases). Sequenced here: PBMCs, sampled after 24 months of ibrutinib treatment. This sequence originates from a human donor with chronic lymphocytic leukemia. The CDR3 protein is CASSRTTYGYTF. In DNA form, the CDR3 reads TGTGCCAGCAGTCGGACAACCTATGGCTACACCTTC.